What follows is one T cell receptor (beta chain) and its context. This clone is a singleton in its sample. Its antigen has not been determined. Per-base quality was not reported, and no clone a single base away is much larger than it. The data originate from a study of blood T cell repertoires in COVID-19 (TCRdb year 2020). Study-wide context: Collaborator samples came from the United States, Italy and Spain and covered acute and convalescent phases of COVID-19. The prospective study material was composed of cDNA or gDNA derived from T cells, B-cell-depleted T cells, or PBMCs. Subjects who had been exposed to COVID-19, were actively infected with it, or had recovered from it provided the deeply sampled blood TCRbeta repertoires that made up the dataset. A freely available public database, intended as a resource for researchers studying the immune response to SARS-CoV-2, is where the repertoires were released. Samples came from the ongoing ImmuneRACE study (first 160 participants) plus 1,254 subjects from 6 global collaborators. A de-identified subject ID, COVID-19 status, age in years and sex were almost always included in the sample metadata. Where available, HLA class I and class II types were taken from metadata supplied by the sample provider and were not determined by assay-based typing. The investigation overall reported the following: How much clinical and demographic metadata was included differed by source and by participant, and the metadata was provided uncurated.

The collaborating institutions used their own protocols to collect whole blood in K2EDTA tubes. For TCRbeta analysis, collaborators shipped samples in one of three forms: frozen whole blood, isolated PBMCs, or DNA extracted from either of those sample types. The immunoSEQ Assay, a bias-controlled multiplex PCR, was used to amplify TCRbeta CDR3 regions from genomic DNA. Processing in the source paper ran as follows. Nucleated cell counts per sample were estimated from amplification of reference gene primers within the assay. To quantify the absolute abundance of each unique TCRbeta CDR3 rearrangement, sequence reads were collapsed and filtered. For each sample, productive Simpson clonality was calculated as the square root of Simpson's diversity index over productive rearrangements. Imported from immuneACCESS, the table was reduced by TCRdb to in-frame sequences with V and J called. These copies leave out some clones; in studies compared against another copy, an unresolved V gene accounts for under half, and the cause of the remainder is not known. V and J calls and clone size are given by that table; D and trimming were obtained from the DNA. For this sample there are 55,000 to 75,000 clones; about three quarters appear just once. The ten biggest clones cover less than 20% of the sample.

The V and J ends are trimmed by 3 bases and 1 base, leaving 9 bases between them. Reading from cysteine to phenylalanine, the CDR3 counts 13 amino acids. Only the CDR3 DNA is retained, 39 bases long and in frame from the first base. Per the germline V gene (reference sequence), DFQATT is the CDR1 and SNEGSKA is the CDR2. The sample consisted of peripheral blood. The rearranged segments are TRBV20-1 and TRBJ2-5, with the D gene not clear enough to name. The clonotype comes from a man aged 80 or over with acute or convalescent COVID-19. The base sequence is TGCAGTGCTAGTGGGCTTTCCCAAGAGACCCAGTACTTC. It is translated as CSASGLSQETQYF.